This T cell receptor beta chain came from a study of blood T cells in healthy people across ages. The study, taken as a whole, reports: Investigators treated diversity estimates from one million T cells as underestimates.

Per sample, no less than 5 micrograms of total RNA were extracted. For the second PCR, which ran for about 6 to 11 cycles, a sample-barcoded 5' primer and a J-beta primer mix were used. MiXCR, applied by TCRdb to the 5' RACE reads, yields one record per CDR3 protein. Among about 570,000 distinct CDR3 sequences listed, roughly a quarter were seen once. V lost 0 bases and J 1 base, leaving 31 bases between the germline ends. The CDR3 covers 22 residues. The V gene's germline CDR1 is LGHNA and CDR2 YSLEER. About this clonotype itself: The target antigen is unknown.

The receptor was derived from a woman in her seventies in good health. This chain connects TRBV4-3 to TRBJ2-7; D is perhaps TRBD1 or TRBD2 (5 bases each). The sequenced sample was blood. CDR3 bases: TGCGCCAGCAGCCAAGAAAGGGAACTTGGCAGGACAACAGTTTCGGGGTCCTACGAGCAGTACTTC. It codes for CASSQERELGRTTVSGSYEQYF.